Listed below are T cell receptor beta chains from one sample, sequenced in a study of early T cells in non-severe SARS-CoV-2 infection. TCRdb reprocessed the 5' RACE reads with MiXCR, giving one entry per CDR3 protein. The table lists around 58,000 distinct CDR3 sequences, roughly 8% of them singletons. The source was whole blood, collected at baseline. Source of these receptors: an adult who was a healthcare worker with PCR-confirmed SARS-CoV-2 infection or an uninfected control (not recorded which). Each CDR3 is given with its conserved first and last residue. The D gene is left open where the match is weak. Clone size is given for some rows only: seen once, a few or many times, or a class if the clone is expanded.

TRBJ2-1 | TRBV11-2 | many | . | TGTGCCAGCAGCCTCCCTGGGTTCAATGAGCAGTTCTTC | CASSLPGFNEQFF
TRBJ2-3 | TRBV6-1 | many | . | TGTGCCAGCAGTGAAAACCAAGGCAGGGCAGATACGCAGTATTTT | CASSENQGRADTQYF
TRBJ2-2 | TRBV12-3/TRBV12-4 | many | TRBD1 | TGTGCCAGCACCCTCACAGGGGGAAGGGGCACCGGGGAGCTGTTTTTT | CASTLTGGRGTGELFF
TRBJ2-1 | TRBV7-2 | many | TRBD2 | TGTGCCAGCAGCTTAAATCTCGGGAGGTCCTACAATGAGCAGTTCTTC | CASSLNLGRSYNEQFF
TRBJ2-1 | TRBV7-9 | many | . | TGTGCCAGCAGCCCCACCCTGGGTGAGCAGTTCTTC | CASSPTLGEQFF
TRBJ2-3 | TRBV4-3 | . | . | TGCGCCAGCAGCCCGCTGGGCGGGACCTTCGATACGCAGTATTTT | CASSPLGGTFDTQYF
TRBJ2-7 | TRBV11-2 | few | . | TGTGCCAGCAGCTCCGGCTACGAGCAGTACTTC | CASSSGYEQYF
TRBJ2-7 | TRBV6-1 | many | . | TGTGCCAGCAGTGAAGTACCGGGAAACGAGCAGTACTTC | CASSEVPGNEQYF
TRBJ2-7 | TRBV12-3/TRBV12-4 | . | . | TGTGCCAGCAGACATACTGACACCAACTCCTACGAGCAGTACTTC | CASRHTDTNSYEQYF
TRBJ2-1 | TRBV5-4 | few | . | TGTGCCAGCAGCTCGGGGGCAGCTGTTTCCTACAATGAGCAGTTCTTC | CASSSGAAVSYNEQFF
TRBJ1-4 | TRBV28 | few | . | TGTGCCAGCAGTTTTTTGGCCGGGGAAAATAATGAAAAACTGTTTTTT | CASSFLAGENNEKLFF
TRBJ2-2 | TRBV30 | few | . | TGTGCCTGGAGTCTGGGGCAGGACAAGAACACCGGGGAGCTGTTTTTT | CAWSLGQDKNTGELFF
TRBJ2-7 | TRBV11-2 | . | TRBD2 | TGTGCCAGCAGCCCCTCCGGGACTAGGTACGAGCAGTACTTC | CASSPSGTRYEQYF
TRBJ2-7 | TRBV28 | few | TRBD1 | TGTGCCAGCCGGGGACAGCACTACGAGCAGTACTTC | CASRGQHYEQYF
TRBJ2-3 | TRBV11-2 | few | TRBD2 | TGTGCCAGCAGCCCTATCACTAGCGGGGCAGATACGCAGTATTTT | CASSPITSGADTQYF
TRBJ2-7 | TRBV6-2/TRBV6-3 | . | . | TGTGCCAGCAGTTACGCGAGGCAGTCCTACGAGCAGTACTTC | CASSYARQSYEQYF
TRBJ2-1 | TRBV29-1 | few | . | TGCAGCGGGACACGGGGAGATGAGCAGTTCTTC | CSGTRGDEQFF
TRBJ2-1 | TRBV29-1 | many | . | TGCACGCTGCGGTGCAATGAGCAGTTCTTC | CTLRCNEQFF
TRBJ1-6 | TRBV7-6 | many | TRBD1 | TGTGCCAGCAGCGCAACAGGGGCGGATAATTCACCCCTCCACTTT | CASSATGADNSPLHF
TRBJ2-2 | TRBV15 | . | . | TGTGCCACCAGCAGGGACACTAGGCGGGAGCTGTTTTTT | CATSRDTRRELFF
TRBJ1-2 | TRBV10-3 | many | TRBD1 | TGTGCCATCAGTCCTGGACAGGGTGCGGACTACACCTTC | CAISPGQGADYTF
TRBJ2-5 | TRBV29-1 | many | TRBD1 | TGCAGCGCCAAAGGCGGAATGGGACAGGGACAAGAGACCCAGTACTTC | CSAKGGMGQGQETQYF
TRBJ1-1 | TRBV7-9 | few | . | TGTGCCAGCAGCTTAGGGCAGCTTGAAGCTTTCTTT | CASSLGQLEAFF
TRBJ2-1 | TRBV11-3 | . | . | TGTGCCAGCAGCTCCCAGGGGCCGGGAGGAGAAAATGAGCAGTTCTTC | CASSSQGPGGENEQFF
TRBJ2-7 | TRBV4-1 | many | TRBD1 | TGCGCCAGCAGCACGGGACAGGGGACCTACGAGCAGTACTTC | CASSTGQGTYEQYF
TRBJ2-3 | TRBV7-9 | many | TRBD1 | TGTGCCACCGAGGGACAGGGGTACACAGATACGCAGTATTTT | CATEGQGYTDTQYF
TRBJ2-7 | TRBV20-1 | . | . | TGCAGTGCTAGAGCGAACAGACCGCGGAGCGGGCAGTACTTC | CSARANRPRSGQYF
TRBJ1-5 | TRBV4-1 | . | TRBD1 | TGCGCCAGCAGCCGGGACAGGGTTAGCAATCAGCCCCAGCATTTT | CASSRDRVSNQPQHF
TRBJ2-7 | TRBV18 | . | TRBD2 | TGTGCCAGCTCACCCCCCCGGCTAGCGGGAGCCTACGAGCAGTACTTC | CASSPPRLAGAYEQYF
TRBJ2-1 | TRBV6-1 | . | . | TGTGCCAGCAGTGCGTCTCAGGGCGAATACAATGAGCAGTTCTTC | CASSASQGEYNEQFF
TRBJ2-7 | TRBV5-1 | few | TRBD1 | TGTGCCAGCAGTTCCGGGACAGGGGCCTACGAGCAGTACTTC | CASSSGTGAYEQYF
TRBJ2-6 | TRBV27 | . | TRBD1 | TGTGCCAGCAGTGATCAGGGGGCTGGGGCCAACGTCCTGACTTTC | CASSDQGAGANVLTF
TRBJ1-1 | TRBV28 | many | . | TGTGCCAGCACCTTCGGGGCTAACGAAGCTTTCTTT | CASTFGANEAFF
TRBJ2-1 | TRBV7-3 | few | TRBD2 | TGTGCCAGCAGCTTAACAGGGAGGGGTGAGCAGTTCTTC | CASSLTGRGEQFF
TRBJ2-5 | TRBV6-2/TRBV6-3 | many | . | TGTGCCAGCAGTCCGGTGTATTGGGCCCAAGAGACCCAGTACTTC | CASSPVYWAQETQYF
TRBJ2-2 | TRBV9 | many | . | TGTGCCAGCAGCGTAGCGGGAGTTACCGGGGAGCTGTTTTTT | CASSVAGVTGELFF
TRBJ2-1 | TRBV3-1 | . | TRBD2 | TGTGCCAGCAGCCAAGACCGGGAGGTCAATGAGCAGTTCTTC | CASSQDREVNEQFF
TRBJ2-1 | TRBV20-1 | . | . | TGCAGTGCTAGAGATAAGAAGTCGCTAGGACGGAATGAGCAGTTCTTC | CSARDKKSLGRNEQFF
TRBJ2-4 | TRBV10-2 | . | . | TGCGCCAGCAGCGCCACGGGTGGAAACATTCAGTACTTC | CASSATGGNIQYF
TRBJ2-5 | TRBV6-1 | . | TRBD1 | TGTGCCAGCATCCTGAGGGCGGGGACAGGGCCCTTATCTTACCAAGAGACCCAGTACTTC | CASILRAGTGPLSYQETQYF
TRBJ1-1 | TRBV14 | few | . | TGTGCCAGCAGCCAATTTGTCAGGGGCCCTATGAACACTGAAGCTTTCTTT | CASSQFVRGPMNTEAFF
TRBJ2-3 | TRBV7-2 | many | . | TGTGCCAGCAACCGCGGTAACGTGGATACGCAGTATTTT | CASNRGNVDTQYF
TRBJ2-7 | TRBV4-1 | . | TRBD2 | TGCGCCAGCAGCCAAGTTACACTCGGACTAGCATACGAGCAGTACTTC | CASSQVTLGLAYEQYF
TRBJ2-7 | TRBV25-1 | many | TRBD2 | TGTGCCAGCAGTCAAACTAGCGGGAGCCCTCATTCCTACGAGCAGTACTTC | CASSQTSGSPHSYEQYF
TRBJ2-7 | TRBV7-6 | many | TRBD2 | TGTGCCAGCAGCATGCTGCCGGGACTAGCGGGAGGAGGATCCTACGAGCAGTACTTC | CASSMLPGLAGGGSYEQYF
TRBJ2-5 | TRBV11-1 | many | . | TGTGCCAGCAGCTTGTTTAACAGCCAAGAGACCCAGTACTTC | CASSLFNSQETQYF